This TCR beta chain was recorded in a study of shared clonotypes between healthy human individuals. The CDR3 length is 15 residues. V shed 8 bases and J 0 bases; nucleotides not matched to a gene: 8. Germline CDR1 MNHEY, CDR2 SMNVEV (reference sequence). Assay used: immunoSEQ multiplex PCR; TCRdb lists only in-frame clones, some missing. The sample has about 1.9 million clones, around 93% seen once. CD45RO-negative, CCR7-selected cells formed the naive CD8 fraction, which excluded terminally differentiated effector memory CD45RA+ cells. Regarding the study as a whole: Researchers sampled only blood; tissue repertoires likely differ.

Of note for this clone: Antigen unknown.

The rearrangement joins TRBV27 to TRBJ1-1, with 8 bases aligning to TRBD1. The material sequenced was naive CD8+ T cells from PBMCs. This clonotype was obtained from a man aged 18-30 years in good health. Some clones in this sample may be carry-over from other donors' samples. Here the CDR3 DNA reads TGTGCCAGCGGACGACAGGGGCTTATGAACACTGAAGCTTTCTTT. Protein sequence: CASGRQGLMNTEAFF.